This T cell receptor beta chain was sequenced for a study of T cell responses to AZD1222 COVID-19 vaccine (dated by TCRdb to about 2021). Background for the entire study: AZD1222 recipients with second doses at about 4 weeks or about 12 weeks were pooled, because spike-specific TCR depth and breadth did not differ between schedules. TCR sequencing covered 230 to 250 trial participants: 207 given two doses of AZD1222 and about 26 given two doses of MenACWY control vaccine. Trial participants were enrolled by age into subgroups of 18-55, 56-69 and 70-plus years, and roughly 150, 30 and 60 TCR-sequenced participants, respectively, were included in these subgroups.

The CDR3 regions of human TCRbeta chains were subjected to immunosequencing. As for the authors' bioinformatics: Repertoire TCRs were matched against a reference library of SARS-CoV-2-specific TCRs generated with the MIRA antigen-specificity platform. Breadth was defined as the fraction of unique TCRs that were SARS-CoV-2-associated, and depth was defined as the fraction of total T cells that were SARS-CoV-2-associated. Each spike-specific TCR was assigned to its reactive spike region and to a CD4 or CD8 class using the MIRA data. Log10-transformed breadth and depth values were compared by one-way ANOVA with Sidak's multiple comparisons tests. TCRdb holds this immuneACCESS table with in-frame rearrangements only. Some clones are missing; in checked studies, unresolved V genes explain under half, and the rest has no known cause. V and J calls and clone size are copied from that table; D and trimming were computed from the DNA. Recorded for this sample are approximately 120,000 clones; over 85% of them occurred a single time. Roughly 0.91% of the sample lies in the top ten.

The time point label, read with the paper, signifies: baseline before first vaccination. Vaccinee samples were obtained from the UK trials COV001 and COV002, which included a single-blind randomized controlled phase 2/3 trial of AZD1222 (ChAdOx1 nCoV-19) in healthy adults. For TCRbeta chain sequencing, PBMC samples from trial participants were taken at day 0 and at day 28 after the second dose. V drops 11 bases and J drops 6 bases, leaving 14 bases in between. From its cysteine to its phenylalanine, the CDR3 spans 13 amino acids. The only DNA kept is the CDR3, 39 bases in frame from the first base. From the germline V gene, CDR1 is MNHEY and CDR2 is SVGAGI. Summary of the overall study and its limitations: Participants were mostly white British and included more females than males, and it was suggested by the authors that clonal diversity may have been underestimated. Because no samples from the day 14 peak response were available, repertoires could be characterized only after the peak T cell response. Reportedly, close to half of the unique spike-specific TCRs recognized epitopes lying outside the regions that are mutated in the B.1.351 and B.1.1.7 variants. Spike-specific TCR breadth and depth rose significantly after two AZD1222 doses compared with day 0 and with MenACWY recipients. Only five or six AZD1222 recipients were SARS-CoV-2 seropositive at baseline, limiting conclusions about previously exposed vaccinees. Vaccine-associated CD4 TCRs spanned the whole spike protein, with dominant responses in regions 160-218 and 743-854. The 56-69-year group was small, and its depth increase did not reach significance, likely because of low power.

Regarding this clone: The target of this receptor is not known. No much larger clone exists at a distance of one base, and base qualities are not known.

In this chain, TRBV6-5 is recombined with TRBJ1-6, with the D gene call left open. This clonotype was obtained from an adult in good health. This material consisted of peripheral blood, taken on day 0 of AZD1222 vaccination. The CDR3 in this case is CAGRAQTNSPLHF. The DNA sequence follows: TGTGCCGGTCGGGCCCAAACTAATTCACCCCTCCACTTT.